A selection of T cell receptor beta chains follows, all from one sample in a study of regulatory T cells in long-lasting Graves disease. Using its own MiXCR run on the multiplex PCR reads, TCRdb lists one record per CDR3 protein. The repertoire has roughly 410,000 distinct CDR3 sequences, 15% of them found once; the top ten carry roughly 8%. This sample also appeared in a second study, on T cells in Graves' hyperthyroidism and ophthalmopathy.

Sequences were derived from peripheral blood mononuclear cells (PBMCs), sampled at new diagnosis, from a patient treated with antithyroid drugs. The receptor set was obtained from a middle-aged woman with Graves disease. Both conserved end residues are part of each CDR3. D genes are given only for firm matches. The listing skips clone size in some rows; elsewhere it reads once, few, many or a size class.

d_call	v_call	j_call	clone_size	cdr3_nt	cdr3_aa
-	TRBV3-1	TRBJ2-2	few	TGTGCCAGCAGCTATTCGACCGGCGGGAACACCGGGGAGCTGTTTTTT	CASSYSTGGNTGELFF
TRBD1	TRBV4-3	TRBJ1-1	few	TGCGCCAGCAGCCAGGATCCTGGAGGACAGGGGTCCACTGAAGCTTTCTTT	CASSQDPGGQGSTEAFF
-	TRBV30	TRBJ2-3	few	TGTGCCTGGACTAACACAGATACGCAGTATTTT	CAWTNTDTQYF
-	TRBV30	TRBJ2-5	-	TGTGCCTGGACCAGGGTTGGAGAGACCCAGTACTTC	CAWTRVGETQYF
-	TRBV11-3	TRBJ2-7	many	TGTGCCAGCAGCTTCCATCTCTCCTTTAGCGAGCCGTTAACCTACGAGCAGTACTTC	CASSFHLSFSEPLTYEQYF
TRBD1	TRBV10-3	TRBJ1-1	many	TGTGCCATCAAGGGACAGGGGGACACTGAAGCTTTCTTT	CAIKGQGDTEAFF
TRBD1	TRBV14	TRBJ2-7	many	TGTGCCAGCAGCCAATGGACAGGGAAGGACGAGCAGTACTTC	CASSQWTGKDEQYF
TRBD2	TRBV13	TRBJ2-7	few	TGTGCCAGCAGCATACTAGCGGGAGACGAGCAGTACTTC	CASSILAGDEQYF
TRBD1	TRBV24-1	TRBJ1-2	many	TGTGCCACCAGTGATTCACCAGGGGGCGCCCACTATGGCTACACCTTC	CATSDSPGGAHYGYTF
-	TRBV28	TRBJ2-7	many	TGTGCCAGCACCTACCGGGACGAGCAGTACTTC	CASTYRDEQYF
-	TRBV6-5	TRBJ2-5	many	TGTGCCAGCAGTTTCGGCCGGGGCCCAGAGACCCAGTACTTC	CASSFGRGPETQYF
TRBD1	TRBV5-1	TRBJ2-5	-	TGCGCCAGCAGCTTGGAAGCCCGGGACAGGGGGGCGACCCAGTACTTC	CASSLEARDRGATQYF
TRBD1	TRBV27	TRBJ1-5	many	TGTGCCAGCAGTCCCGGGACAGAAAATCAGCCCCAGCATTTT	CASSPGTENQPQHF
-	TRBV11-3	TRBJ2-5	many	TGTGCCAGCAGCTTAGATCAGGGGCTCCAAGAGACCCAGTACTTC	CASSLDQGLQETQYF
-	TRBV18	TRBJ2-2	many	TGTGCCAGCTCACCACAAGACAAGAACACCGGGGAGCTGTTTTTT	CASSPQDKNTGELFF
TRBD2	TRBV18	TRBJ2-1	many	TGTGCCAGCTCACCACGGGGGCTTAGCGGGAATGAACAGTTCTTC	CASSPRGLSGNEQFF
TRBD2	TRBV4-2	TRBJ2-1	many	TGTGCCAGCAGCCACGTACTAGCGGGAGCTGACAATGAGCAGTTCTTC	CASSHVLAGADNEQFF
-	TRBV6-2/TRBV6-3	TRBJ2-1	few	TGTGCCAGCAATAGTATCTACAATGAGCAGTTCTTC	CASNSIYNEQFF
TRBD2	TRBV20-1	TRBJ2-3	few	TGCAGTGCTAGAGGACTAGCGGGACACACAGATACGCAGTATTTT	CSARGLAGHTDTQYF
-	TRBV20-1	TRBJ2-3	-	TGCAGTGCCTCGGCCTGGACAACGACAGATACGCAGTATTTT	CSASAWTTTDTQYF
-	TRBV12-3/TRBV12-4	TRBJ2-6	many	TGTGCCAGCAGTCGCCGGGAACCGCGCTCTGGGGCCAACGTCCTGACTTTC	CASSRREPRSGANVLTF
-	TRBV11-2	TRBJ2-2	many	TGTGCCAGCAGCCAACTCTCTCGGGCCGTCACCGGGGAGCTGTTTTTT	CASSQLSRAVTGELFF
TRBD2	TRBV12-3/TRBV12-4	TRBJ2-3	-	TGTGCCAGCAGCCTCAGCGGGAGGGCCATAGATACGCAGTATTTT	CASSLSGRAIDTQYF
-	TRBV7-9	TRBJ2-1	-	TGTGCCAGCAGCTTAGCGAAGGGCACCGAAGGAACGCTGAACAATGAGCAGTTCTTC	CASSLAKGTEGTLNNEQFF
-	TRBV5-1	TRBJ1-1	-	TGCGCCAGCAACCCGGGAGGGGGACTCCAGGAAGGGACTGAAGCTTTCTTT	CASNPGGGLQEGTEAFF
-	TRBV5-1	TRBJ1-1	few	TGCGCCAGCAGCCCCCCCTGGGGAACTGGGGCGGGGACTGAAGCTTTCTTT	CASSPPWGTGAGTEAFF
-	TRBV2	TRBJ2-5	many	TGTGCCAGCAGCCCTTTTGAGACCCAGTACTTC	CASSPFETQYF
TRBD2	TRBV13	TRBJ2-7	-	TGTGCCAGCAGTTATAGCGGGAGAGTGCAAGAGCAGTACTTC	CASSYSGRVQEQYF
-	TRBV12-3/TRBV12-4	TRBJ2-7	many	TGTGCCAGCAGTTTAAGGAGGGTCCCCTCCTACGAGCAGTACTTC	CASSLRRVPSYEQYF
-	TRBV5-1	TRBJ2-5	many	TGCGCCAGCAGCTCTCAGGGGGGAAGTCAAGAGACCCAGTACTTC	CASSSQGGSQETQYF
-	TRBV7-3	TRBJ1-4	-	TGTGCCAGCAGCTTAGACGGTGGGCAGGACCTTAATGAAAAACTGTTTTTT	CASSLDGGQDLNEKLFF
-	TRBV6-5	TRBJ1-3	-	TGTGCCAGCAGTTATAGGGGTGTTCGGGGGGCGCGGGGAAACACCATATATTTT	CASSYRGVRGARGNTIYF
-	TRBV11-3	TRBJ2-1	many	TGTGCCAGCAGCTCATCCCTCGAGTCTGCCTACAATGAGCAGTTCTTC	CASSSSLESAYNEQFF
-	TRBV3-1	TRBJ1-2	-	TGTGCCAGCAGCCTCACATCCTCTCGGACGGCTAACTATGGCTACACCTTC	CASSLTSSRTANYGYTF
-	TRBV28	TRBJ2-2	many	TGTGCCAGCAGTTTCCTTGGGGAGCTGTTTTTT	CASSFLGELFF
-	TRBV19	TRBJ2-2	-	TGTGCCAGTATTAGTAGGGGAGGAACCGGGGAGCTGTTTTTT	CASISRGGTGELFF
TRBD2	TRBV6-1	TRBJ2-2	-	TGTGCCAGCAGCCAGCCCCGAAGCGGGAGAGGCGCCGGGGAGCTGTTTTTT	CASSQPRSGRGAGELFF
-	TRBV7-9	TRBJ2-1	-	TGTGCCAGCAGCTTAGTTGGAGGCCGGGGGCACAATGAGCAGTTCTTC	CASSLVGGRGHNEQFF
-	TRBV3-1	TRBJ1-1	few	TGTGCCGGCAGCCAAGCCGGGATGAACACTGAAGCTTTCTTT	CAGSQAGMNTEAFF
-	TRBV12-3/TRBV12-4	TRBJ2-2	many	TGTGCCAGCAGTTCACAGGGTTTCGGGGAGCTGTTTTTT	CASSSQGFGELFF
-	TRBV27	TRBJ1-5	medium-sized	TGTGCCAGCGGATTTAATCAGCCCCAGCATTTT	CASGFNQPQHF
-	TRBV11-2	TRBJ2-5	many	TGTGCCAGCAGCCCAGGGGAGGCCCGTCAAGAGACCCAGTACTTC	CASSPGEARQETQYF